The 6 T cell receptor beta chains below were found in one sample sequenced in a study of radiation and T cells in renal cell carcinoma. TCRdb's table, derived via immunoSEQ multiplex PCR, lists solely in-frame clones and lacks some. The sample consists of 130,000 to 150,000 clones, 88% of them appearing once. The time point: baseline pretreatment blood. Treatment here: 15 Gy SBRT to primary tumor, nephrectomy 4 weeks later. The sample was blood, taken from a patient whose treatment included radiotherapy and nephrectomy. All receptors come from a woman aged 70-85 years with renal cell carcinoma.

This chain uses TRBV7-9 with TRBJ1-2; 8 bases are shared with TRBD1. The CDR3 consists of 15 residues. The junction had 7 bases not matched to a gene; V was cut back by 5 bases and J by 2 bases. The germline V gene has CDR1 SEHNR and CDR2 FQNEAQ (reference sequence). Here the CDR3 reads CASSMSTGVNYGYTF. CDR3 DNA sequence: TGTGCCAGCAGCATGTCGACAGGGGTCAACTATGGCTACACCTTC.

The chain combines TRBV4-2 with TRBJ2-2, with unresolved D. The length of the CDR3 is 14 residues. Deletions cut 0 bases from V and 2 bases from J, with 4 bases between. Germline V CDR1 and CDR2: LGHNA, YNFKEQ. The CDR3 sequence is CASSQDANTGELFF. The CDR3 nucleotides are TGTGCCAGCAGCCAAGACGCAAACACCGGGGAGCTGTTTTTT.

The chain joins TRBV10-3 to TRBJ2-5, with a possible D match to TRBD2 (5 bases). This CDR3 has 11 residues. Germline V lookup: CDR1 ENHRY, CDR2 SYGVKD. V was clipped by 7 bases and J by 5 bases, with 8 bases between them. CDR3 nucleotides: TGTGCCATCAAAGGGAGCGAGACCCAGTACTTC. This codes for CAIKGSETQYF.

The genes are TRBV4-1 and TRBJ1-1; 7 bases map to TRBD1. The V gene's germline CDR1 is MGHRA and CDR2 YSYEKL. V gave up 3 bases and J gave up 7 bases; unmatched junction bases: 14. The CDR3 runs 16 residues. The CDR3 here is CASSQSPGQGGYEAFF. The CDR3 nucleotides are TGCGCCAGCAGCCAGTCCCCGGGACAAGGGGGCTATGAAGCTTTCTTT.

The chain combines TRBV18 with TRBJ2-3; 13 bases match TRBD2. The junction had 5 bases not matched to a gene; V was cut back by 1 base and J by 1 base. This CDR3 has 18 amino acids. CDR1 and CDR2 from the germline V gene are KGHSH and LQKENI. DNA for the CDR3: TGTGCCAGCTCACCACGACTAGCGGGGGGTCCTGGCACAGATACGCAGTATTTT. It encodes CASSPRLAGGPGTDTQYF.

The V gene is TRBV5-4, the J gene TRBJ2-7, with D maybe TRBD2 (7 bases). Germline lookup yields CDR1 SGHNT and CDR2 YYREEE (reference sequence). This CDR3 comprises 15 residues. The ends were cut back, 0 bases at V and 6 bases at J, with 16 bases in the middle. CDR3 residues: CASSLAGGGGFEQYF. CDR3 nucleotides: TGTGCCAGCAGCTTGGCCGGCGGGGGCGGGTTCGAGCAGTACTTC.